This record looks at one T cell receptor (beta chain) sequence and its context. Its antigen has not been determined. No qualities accompany the bases; no much larger clone lies one base away. The collaborating institutions used their own protocols to collect whole blood in K2EDTA tubes. For TCRbeta analysis, collaborators shipped samples as frozen whole blood, isolated PBMCs, or DNA extracted from either of those sample types. This sample was included in a study of blood T cell repertoires in COVID-19 (TCRdb year 2020). General notes on the study: Samples from collaborators originated in the United States, Italy and Spain and spanned both the acute and convalescent phases of COVID-19. The material from the prospective study consisted of cDNA or gDNA derived from T cells, B-cell-depleted T cells, or PBMCs. Where HLA class I and class II types were available, the types were taken from metadata supplied by the sample provider, not from assay-based typing. Samples were obtained from the ongoing ImmuneRACE study (first 160 participants) and from about 1,300 subjects provided by 6 global collaborators. Deeply sampled blood TCRbeta repertoires from subjects exposed to, actively infected with, or recovered from COVID-19 were included in the dataset. The repertoires were made available in a free public database intended to serve as a resource for research on the immune response to SARS-CoV-2. Nearly every sample came with metadata listing a de-identified subject ID, COVID-19 status, age in years and sex.

The immunoSEQ Assay, a bias-controlled multiplex PCR, was used to amplify TCRbeta CDR3 regions from genomic DNA. The study's processing was this. Within the assay, amplification of reference gene primers was used to estimate how many nucleated cells each sample contained. To quantify the absolute abundance of each unique TCRbeta CDR3 rearrangement, sequence reads were collapsed and filtered. For each sample, productive Simpson clonality was calculated as the square root of Simpson's diversity index across productive rearrangements. TCRdb re-hosts the immuneACCESS table, in-frame sequences only. Its copies lack some clones; in the studies checked, an unresolved V gene accounts for under half of them, and the cause for the rest is not known. V and J calls and clone size are copied from that table; D and trimming were computed from the DNA. For this sample there are just under 60,000 clones; roughly 80% appear just once. The biggest ten clones account for more than 9.5% of the sample.

Findings and caveats that apply to the study as a whole: The amount of clinical and demographic metadata varied by source and participant and was provided uncurated.

The sequenced material came from peripheral blood. The TCR was taken from a human donor in a cohort sampled during active COVID-19.

This receptor has the CDR3 CASSYRQGEHGYTF. The sequenced DNA is TGTGCCAGCAGCTACAGACAGGGGGAACATGGCTACACCTTC. The chain joins TRBV7-2 to TRBJ1-2; a stretch of 9 junction bases matches TRBD1. Here V drops 4 bases and J drops 6 bases, and the junction holds 6 bases not matched to any gene. In the germline V gene, CDR1 corresponds to SGHTA and CDR2 to FQGNSA. The CDR3 holds 14 amino acids from the cysteine to the phenylalanine. CDR3 DNA is the only sequence kept; it has 42 bases, read in frame from the first base.